This T cell receptor (beta chain) was sequenced during a study of regulatory T cells in long-lasting Graves disease. CDR3 length: 13 residues. Germline V gene sequence: CDR1 LNHDA, CDR2 SQIVND (reference sequence). V was cut by 1 base and J by 7 bases, with 11 bases left in between. The time point here: newly diagnosed GD, antithyroid drugs for less than 3 months. Isolated PBMC RNA provided the starting material for the TCR library. Combining iRepertoire HTBI primers with Arm-PCR of CDR3 regions, the authors built TCR beta libraries. Using its own MiXCR run on the multiplex PCR reads, TCRdb lists one record per CDR3 protein. The table lists around 480,000 distinct CDR3 sequences, 15% to 20% of them singletons. The data were also submitted as part of a second study, on T cells in Graves' hyperthyroidism and ophthalmopathy.

The clonotype was recovered from a man in his forties with Graves disease. The specimen was peripheral blood mononuclear cells (PBMCs), collected at new diagnosis, from a patient treated with antithyroid drugs. V gene TRBV19 combines with J gene TRBJ2-7; D unresolved. The chain's CDR3 is CASSIVTTSEQYF. The CDR3 bases are TGTGCCAGTAGTATAGTGACCACCTCGGAGCAGTACTTC.